This T cell receptor (beta chain) was profiled in a study of vaccination effects on CD4 cells after COVID-19. As for the study in general: Post-vaccine draws lagged the second dose by a median of 72 days.

Repertoires were generated with immunoSEQ multiplex PCR, while TCRdb's copy carries only in-frame clones and drops some. The sample has 80,000 to 95,000 clones; 77% are singletons. Before any sequencing was done, the ViraFEST assay used viral peptide pools to expand antigen-specific CD4+ T cells. Between days 9 and 11 of culture, CD4+ T cells were separated out. Either the mRNA-1273 or the BNT162b2 vaccine was given to participants as two doses. Vaccinated recipients, who were negative for nucleocapsid antibodies, had no history of SARS-CoV-2 infection. Half-medium replacement with IL-2 medium occurred on days 3 and 7. On this clone: Its antigen is not identified.

The source is a human donor who received a COVID-19 vaccine. The material was CD4+ T cells from PBMCs cultured with HCoV-OC43 spike peptides, obtained after COVID-19 vaccination. Indicated subset: HCoV-OC43 spike overlapping peptide pool stimulation.

The DNA of the CDR3 is TGTGCCAGCAGTTTATCTGTGGGGGTTCCTCAGCCCCAGCATTTT. This codes for CASSLSVGVPQPQHF. The gene calls are TRBV27 and TRBJ1-5, with D perhaps matching TRBD1 (5 bases). The CDR3 sequence is 15 residues long. The germline gives CDR1 MNHEY, CDR2 SMNVEV (reference sequence). Trimming cost V 0 bases and J 6 bases, with 12 bases left between them.